This T cell receptor (beta chain) was identified during a study of shared clonotypes between healthy human individuals. Both subsets, CD45RA+ naive and CD45RA-negative memory, were split from the CD4+ cells. Points on this clone: Antigen specificity is unknown.

The repertoire was sequenced with immunoSEQ multiplex PCR; TCRdb's copy has only in-frame clones and lacks some. The sample consists of roughly 2.2 million clones, 80% to 95% of them appearing once. Study-level findings and limits: Shared clonotypes across all four donors exceeded non-shared ones in generation probability.

This CDR3 comprises 16 residues. Trimming took 4 bases from V and 0 from J; bases not matched to a gene: 5. Germline V gives CDR1 WNHNN, CDR2 SYGVQD (reference sequence). Sample: naive CD4+ T cells from PBMCs. The subset is: CD45RA+ positively selected. J is TRBJ2-3 and V is TRBV10-1; 9 positions match TRBD2. The origin of this receptor is a young man in good health. Some clones in this sample may be carry-over from other donors' samples. The CDR3, as DNA: TGCGCCAGCAGTGGACTCCTAGCGGGAAGCACAGATACGCAGTATTTT. Translation gives CASSGLLAGSTDTQYF.